Sequencing of this T cell receptor beta chain was carried out in a study of T cells in women clearing cervical HPV infection. Overall study context: For cases, blood was sampled a median approximately 150 days after lesion detection, interquartile range roughly 80 to 220 days. Only a few women had HLA typing results available. General study results and limits: Controls had more TRBV6-7 (0.16%) than cases (roughly 0.11%). Unknown T-cell numbers per sample may underlie the richness differences.

Assay: immunoSEQ multiplex PCR; the TCRdb copy retains only in-frame clones and omits some. The sample includes roughly 23,000 clones. The J segment lost 5 bases and the V segment lost 7 bases, leaving 9 bases of the junction unmatched. The length of the CDR3 is 13 residues. CDR1 DFQATT and CDR2 SNEGSKA come from the germline V gene (reference sequence). A word on this clone: As yet, its antigen is unknown. The read ends 3 residues shy of where the CDR3 ends; the end is completed using the germline J gene.

Sequencing was done on a sample of blood buffy coat. The rearrangement joins TRBV20-1 to TRBJ2-5; 8 bases match TRBD2. This TCR derives from a woman aged 18 to 75 with a cervical HPV16 infection that either progressed to CIN3+ or cleared (not recorded which). The covered CDR3 bases are TGCAGTGTTCCAACGGGGGGGCACGAGACC. Its protein is CSVPTGGHET. The CDR3 reads in full as CSVPTGGHETQYF.